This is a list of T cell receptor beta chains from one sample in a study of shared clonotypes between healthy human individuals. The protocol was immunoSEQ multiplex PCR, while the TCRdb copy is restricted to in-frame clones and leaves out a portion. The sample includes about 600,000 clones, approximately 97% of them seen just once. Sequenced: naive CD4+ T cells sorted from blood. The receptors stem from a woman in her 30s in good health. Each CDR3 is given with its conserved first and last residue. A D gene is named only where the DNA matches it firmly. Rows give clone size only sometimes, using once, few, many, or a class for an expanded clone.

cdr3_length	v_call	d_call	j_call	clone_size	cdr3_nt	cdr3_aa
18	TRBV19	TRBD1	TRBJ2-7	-	TGTGCCAGTAGTAAAATAGGTGCCGGGACAGGGAGCTCCTACGAGCAGTACTTC	CASSKIGAGTGSSYEQYF
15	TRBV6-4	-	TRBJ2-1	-	TGTGCCAGCAGTGTTCAGGGGACCCCCTACAATGAGCAGTTCTTC	CASSVQGTPYNEQFF
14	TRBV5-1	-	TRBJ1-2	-	TGCGCCAGCAGCCATCGTCCAGGGGACTATGGCTACACCTTC	CASSHRPGDYGYTF
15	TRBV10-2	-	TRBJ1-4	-	TGCGCCAGCAGTGAGTCAGGCGTTCAAATCAAAAAACTGTTTTTT	CASSESGVQIKKLFF
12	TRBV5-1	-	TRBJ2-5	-	TGCGCCAGCAGCTTCGACCAAGAGACCCAGTACTTC	CASSFDQETQYF
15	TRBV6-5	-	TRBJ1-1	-	TGTGCCAGCAGTTACTCTTTTCTGGAGGACACTGAAGCTTTCTTT	CASSYSFLEDTEAFF
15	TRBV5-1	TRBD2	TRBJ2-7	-	TGCGCCAGCAGCCTGGGAGGGGTTGACTCCTACGAGCAGTACTTC	CASSLGGVDSYEQYF
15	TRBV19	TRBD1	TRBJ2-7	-	TGTGCCAGTAGTAAACGGGACAGGCCTCCCGGCGAGCAGTACTTC	CASSKRDRPPGEQYF
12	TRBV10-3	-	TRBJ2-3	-	TGTGCCATCAACGCAGGGACAGATACGCAGTATTTT	CAINAGTDTQYF
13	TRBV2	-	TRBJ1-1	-	TGTGCCAGCAGTCGGACACCGAACACTGAAGCTTTCTTT	CASSRTPNTEAFF
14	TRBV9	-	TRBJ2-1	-	TGTGCCAGCAGCGTAGCCGACTACCCACGGGGGCAGTTCTTC	CASSVADYPRGQFF
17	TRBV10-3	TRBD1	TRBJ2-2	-	TGTGCCATCAGTGAGCCCTCGGGACAGGGGAACACCGGGGAGCTGTTTTTT	CAISEPSGQGNTGELFF
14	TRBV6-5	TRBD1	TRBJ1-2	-	TGTGCCAGCAGTTACACAACAGGGGTAAATGGCTACACCTTC	CASSYTTGVNGYTF
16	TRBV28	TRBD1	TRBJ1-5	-	TGTGCCAGCAGTGCCCCCGGACAGGGACCGAATCAGCCCCAGCATTTT	CASSAPGQGPNQPQHF
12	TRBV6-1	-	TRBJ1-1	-	TGTGCCAGCAGTGTCCCCTCCAATGAAGCTTTCTTT	CASSVPSNEAFF
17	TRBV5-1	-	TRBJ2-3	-	TGCGCCAGCAGCTACCTTGGCTCGGGTGGCGGAGCAGATACGCAGTATTTT	CASSYLGSGGGADTQYF
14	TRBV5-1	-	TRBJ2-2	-	TGCGCCAGCAGCCTCTCGGGAAGCACCGGGGAGCTGTTTTTT	CASSLSGSTGELFF
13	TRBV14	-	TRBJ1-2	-	TGTGCCAGCAGCCTCATGCCCAGCTATGGCTACACCTTC	CASSLMPSYGYTF
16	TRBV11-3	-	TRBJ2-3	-	TGTGCCAGCAGCTGGTCCGGGACCCAAAACACAGATACGCAGTATTTT	CASSWSGTQNTDTQYF
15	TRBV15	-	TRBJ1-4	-	TGTGCCACCAGCATTGCTTGGGGGAATAATGAAAAACTGTTTTTT	CATSIAWGNNEKLFF
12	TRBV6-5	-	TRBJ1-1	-	TGTGCCAGCAATTCTTTCGGCAGTGGGGCTTTCTTT	CASNSFGSGAFF
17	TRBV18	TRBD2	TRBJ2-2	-	TGTGCCAGCTCACCACAATTAGCGGGAGAAAAGACCGGGGAGCTGTTTTTT	CASSPQLAGEKTGELFF
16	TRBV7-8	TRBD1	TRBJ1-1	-	TGTGCCAGCAGCTTCTTAGGTGGGACAGGAAGCACTGAAGCTTTCTTT	CASSFLGGTGSTEAFF
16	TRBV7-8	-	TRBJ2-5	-	TGTGCCAGCAGCCTATTCGGACAGGTGCTAGCGGAGACCCAGTACTTC	CASSLFGQVLAETQYF
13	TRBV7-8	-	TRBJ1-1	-	TGTGCCAGCAGCTTTTCAGAGAACACTGAAGCTTTCTTT	CASSFSENTEAFF
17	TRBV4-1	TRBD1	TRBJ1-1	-	TGCGCCAGCAGCCAAGCCAGGACAGGGGGGATGAACACTGAAGCTTTCTTT	CASSQARTGGMNTEAFF
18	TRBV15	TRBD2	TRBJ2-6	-	TGTGCCACCAGCAGAGGGGGCGGGAGAAGCTCTGGGGCCAACGTCCTGACTTTC	CATSRGGGRSSGANVLTF
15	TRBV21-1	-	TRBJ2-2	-	TGTGCCAGCTGCCTAATGAGCGGTAACACCGGGGAGCTGTTTTTT	CASCLMSGNTGELFF
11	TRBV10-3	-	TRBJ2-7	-	TGTGCCATCAGTAACAGCTACGAGCAGTACTTC	CAISNSYEQYF
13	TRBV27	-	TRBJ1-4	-	TGTGCCAGCACCGGTTCGAAGAGTGAAAAACTGTTTTTT	CASTGSKSEKLFF
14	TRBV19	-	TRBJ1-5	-	TGTGCCAGTAGTATAGGGAGAAGAATTCAGCCCCAGCATTTT	CASSIGRRIQPQHF
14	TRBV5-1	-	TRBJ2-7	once	TGCGCCAGCAGTAACCGGGACTCCCACTACGAGCAGTACTTC	CASSNRDSHYEQYF
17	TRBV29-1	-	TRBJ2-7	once	TGCAGCGTTGAAGGAGTACACGGGGCCGGTATGACCTACGAGCAGTACTTC	CSVEGVHGAGMTYEQYF
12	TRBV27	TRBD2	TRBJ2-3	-	TGTGCCAACGGGACTATCACAGATACGCAGTATTTT	CANGTITDTQYF
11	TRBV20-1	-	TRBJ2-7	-	TGCAGTGCATCTCGGGGCTCCGAGCAGTACTTC	CSASRGSEQYF
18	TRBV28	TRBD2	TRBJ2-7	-	TGTGCCAGCAGTCGGGCGGGCCCTGGGGTAGCGGGAGTCTGGGAGCAGTACTTC	CASSRAGPGVAGVWEQYF
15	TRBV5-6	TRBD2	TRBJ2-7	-	TGTGCCAGCAGCTGGAAAGTAGCGGGAGCTCACGAGCAGTACTTC	CASSWKVAGAHEQYF
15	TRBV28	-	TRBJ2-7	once	TGTGCCAGCAGTTCGGGGGGACAGAGCTCCTACGAGCAGTACTTC	CASSSGGQSSYEQYF
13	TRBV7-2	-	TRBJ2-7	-	TGTGCCAGCTCTAGGTCAGGGACCTACGAGCAGTACTTC	CASSRSGTYEQYF
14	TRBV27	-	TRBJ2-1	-	TGTGCCAGCAGTAAGGAAGCCCTCTACAATGAGCAGTTCTTC	CASSKEALYNEQFF
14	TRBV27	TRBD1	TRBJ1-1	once	TGTGCCAGCAGATCAGACAGGGCTAAGCATGAAGCTTTCTTT	CASRSDRAKHEAFF
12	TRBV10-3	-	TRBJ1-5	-	TGTGCCATCAGCGACGGGTCGCAGCCCCAGCATTTT	CAISDGSQPQHF
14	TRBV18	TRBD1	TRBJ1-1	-	TGTGCCAGCTCACCGGGGCAGGGGGCTGGTGAAGCTTTCTTT	CASSPGQGAGEAFF
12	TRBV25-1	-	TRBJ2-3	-	TGTGCCAGCAGTCTAGTCACAGATACGCAGTATTTT	CASSLVTDTQYF
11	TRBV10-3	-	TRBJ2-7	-	TGTGCCATCAGCTCCCAGTACGAGCAGTACTTC	CAISSQYEQYF
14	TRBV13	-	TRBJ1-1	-	TGTGCCAGCAGGCCAATCACAGGGTATGCTGAAGCTTTCTTT	CASRPITGYAEAFF
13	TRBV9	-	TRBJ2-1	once	TGTGCCAGCAGCGTAGTATCGTACAGGGAGCAGTTCTTC	CASSVVSYREQFF
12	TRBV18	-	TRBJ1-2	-	TGTGCCAGCTCACCAATGGACTATGGCTACACCTTC	CASSPMDYGYTF
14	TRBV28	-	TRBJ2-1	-	TGTGCCAGCTCCCTCGATCCCTCCTACAATGAGCAGTTCTTC	CASSLDPSYNEQFF
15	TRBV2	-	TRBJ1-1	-	TGTGCCAGCAGTTTACAAGGACACCAGAACACTGAAGCTTTCTTT	CASSLQGHQNTEAFF
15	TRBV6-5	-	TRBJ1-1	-	TGTGCCAGCAGTTACTCAGTCCTCTTCAACACTGAAGCTTTCTTT	CASSYSVLFNTEAFF